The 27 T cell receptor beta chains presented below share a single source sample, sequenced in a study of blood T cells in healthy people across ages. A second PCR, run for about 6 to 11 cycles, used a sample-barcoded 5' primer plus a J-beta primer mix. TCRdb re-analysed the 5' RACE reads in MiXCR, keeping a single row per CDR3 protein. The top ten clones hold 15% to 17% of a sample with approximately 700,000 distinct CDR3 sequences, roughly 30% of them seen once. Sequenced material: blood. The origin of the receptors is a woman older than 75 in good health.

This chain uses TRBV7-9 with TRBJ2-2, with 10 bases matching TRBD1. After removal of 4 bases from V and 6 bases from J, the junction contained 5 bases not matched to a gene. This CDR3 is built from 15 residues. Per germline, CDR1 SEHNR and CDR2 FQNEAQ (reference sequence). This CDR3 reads CASSWDRGEPGELFF. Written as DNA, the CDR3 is TGTGCCAGCAGCTGGGACAGGGGAGAACCCGGGGAGCTGTTTTTT.

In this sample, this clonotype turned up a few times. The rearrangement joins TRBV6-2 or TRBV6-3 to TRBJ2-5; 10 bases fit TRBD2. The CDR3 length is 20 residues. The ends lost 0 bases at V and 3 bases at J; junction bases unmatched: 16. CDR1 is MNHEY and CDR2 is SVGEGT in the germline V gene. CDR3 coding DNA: TGTGCCAGCAGTTACTCGGTAGGGAGCGGGAGGGTCCTCTCCGAAGAGACCCAGTACTTC. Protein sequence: CASSYSVGSGRVLSEETQYF.

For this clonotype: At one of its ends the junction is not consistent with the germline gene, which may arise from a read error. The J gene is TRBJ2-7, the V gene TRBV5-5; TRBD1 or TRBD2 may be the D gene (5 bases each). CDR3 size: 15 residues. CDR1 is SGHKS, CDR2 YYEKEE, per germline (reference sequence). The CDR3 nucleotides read TGTGCCAGCACCCACGGGACCGCCGCCTACAATGAGCCGTACTTC. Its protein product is CASTHGTAAYNEPYF.

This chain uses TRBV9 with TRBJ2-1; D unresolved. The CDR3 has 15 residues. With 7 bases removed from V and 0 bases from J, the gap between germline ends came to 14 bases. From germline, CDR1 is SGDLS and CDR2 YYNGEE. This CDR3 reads CASARGVPSYNEQFF. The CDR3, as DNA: TGTGCCAGCGCCCGTGGGGTTCCCTCCTACAATGAGCAGTTCTTC.

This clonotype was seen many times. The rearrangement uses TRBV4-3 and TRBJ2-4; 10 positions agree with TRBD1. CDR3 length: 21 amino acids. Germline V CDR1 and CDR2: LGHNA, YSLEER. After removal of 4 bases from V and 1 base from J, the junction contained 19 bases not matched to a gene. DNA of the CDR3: TGCGCCAGCAGCCCTTCCAGGACAGGGGGGAGTCCGGGATCGGCCAAAAACATTCAGTACTTC. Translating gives CASSPSRTGGSPGSAKNIQYF.

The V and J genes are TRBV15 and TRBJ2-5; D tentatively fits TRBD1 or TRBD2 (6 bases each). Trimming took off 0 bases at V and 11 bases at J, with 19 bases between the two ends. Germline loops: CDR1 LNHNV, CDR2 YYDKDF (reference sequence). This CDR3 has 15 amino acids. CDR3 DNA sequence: TGTGCCACCAGCAGAGATACTGGGGGGCTAGATGAGCAGTACTTC. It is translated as CATSRDTGGLDEQYF.

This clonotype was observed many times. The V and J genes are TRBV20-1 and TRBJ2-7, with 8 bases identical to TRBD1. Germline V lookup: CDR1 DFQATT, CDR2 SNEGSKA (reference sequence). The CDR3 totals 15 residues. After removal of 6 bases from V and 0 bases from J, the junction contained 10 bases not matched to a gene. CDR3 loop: CSAPASGTGSYEQYF. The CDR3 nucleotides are TGCAGTGCGCCCGCCTCCGGGACAGGCTCCTACGAGCAGTACTTC.

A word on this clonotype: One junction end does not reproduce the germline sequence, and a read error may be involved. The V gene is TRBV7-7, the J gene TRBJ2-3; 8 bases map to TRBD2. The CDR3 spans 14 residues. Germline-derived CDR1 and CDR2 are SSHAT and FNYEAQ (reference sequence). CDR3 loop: CASSLSSGSDTQYF. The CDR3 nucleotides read TGTGCTAGCAGCTTATCAAGCGGGAGCGATACGCAGTATTTT.

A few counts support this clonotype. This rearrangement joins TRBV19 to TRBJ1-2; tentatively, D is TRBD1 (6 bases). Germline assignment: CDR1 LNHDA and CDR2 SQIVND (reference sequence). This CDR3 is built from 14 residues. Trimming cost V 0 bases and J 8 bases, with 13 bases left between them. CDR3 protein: CASSIEGARRGYTF. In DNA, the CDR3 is TGTGCCAGTAGTATAGAGGGGGCCCGGCGCGGCTACACCTTC.

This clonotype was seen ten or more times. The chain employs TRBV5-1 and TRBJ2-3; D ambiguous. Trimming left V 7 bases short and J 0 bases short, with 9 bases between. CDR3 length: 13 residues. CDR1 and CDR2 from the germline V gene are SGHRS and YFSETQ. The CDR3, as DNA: TGCGCCAGCTCCATTTACAGCACAGATACGCAGTATTTT. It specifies CASSIYSTDTQYF.

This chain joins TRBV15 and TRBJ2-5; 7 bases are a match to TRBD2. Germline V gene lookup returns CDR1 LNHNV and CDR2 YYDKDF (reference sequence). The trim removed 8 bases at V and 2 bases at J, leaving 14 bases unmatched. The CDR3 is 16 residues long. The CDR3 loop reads CATGRTGLGRQETQYF. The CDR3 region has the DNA TGTGCCACCGGCCGAACCGGACTAGGACGACAAGAGACCCAGTACTTC.

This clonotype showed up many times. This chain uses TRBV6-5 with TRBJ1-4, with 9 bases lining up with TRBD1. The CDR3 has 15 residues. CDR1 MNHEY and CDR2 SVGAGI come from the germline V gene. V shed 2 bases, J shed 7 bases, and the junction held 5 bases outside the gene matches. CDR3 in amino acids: CASSYGQGKGEKLFF. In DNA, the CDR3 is TGTGCCAGCAGTTACGGACAGGGGAAGGGTGAAAAACTGTTTTTT.

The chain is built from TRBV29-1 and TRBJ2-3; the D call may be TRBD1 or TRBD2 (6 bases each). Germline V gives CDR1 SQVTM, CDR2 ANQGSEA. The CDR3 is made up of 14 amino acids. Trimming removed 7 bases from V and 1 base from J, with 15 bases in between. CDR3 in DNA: TGCAGCGGCCGGGGGCCCATTCGCACAGATACGCAGTATTTT. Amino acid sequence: CSGRGPIRTDTQYF.

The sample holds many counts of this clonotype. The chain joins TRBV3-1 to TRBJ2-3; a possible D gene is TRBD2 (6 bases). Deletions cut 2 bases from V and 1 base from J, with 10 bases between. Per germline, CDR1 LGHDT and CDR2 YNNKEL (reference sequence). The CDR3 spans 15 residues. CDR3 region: CASSQPGLRTDTQYF. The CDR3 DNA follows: TGTGCCAGCAGCCAACCGGGACTTCGCACAGATACGCAGTATTTT.

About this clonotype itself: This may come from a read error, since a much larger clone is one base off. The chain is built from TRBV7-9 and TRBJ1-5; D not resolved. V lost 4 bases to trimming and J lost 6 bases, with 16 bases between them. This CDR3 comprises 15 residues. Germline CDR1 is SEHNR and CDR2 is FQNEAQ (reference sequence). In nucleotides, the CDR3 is TGTGCCAGCAGCTCCGGACTGTCTGGTGCTCAGCCCCAGCATTTT. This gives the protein CASSSGLSGAQPQHF. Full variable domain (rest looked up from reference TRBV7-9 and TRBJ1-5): DTGVSQNPRHKITKRGQNVTFRCDPISEHNRLYWYRQTLGQGPEFLTYFQNEAQLEKSRLLSDRFSAERPKGSFSTLEIQRTEQGDSAMYLCASSSGLSGAQPQHFGDGTRLSIL.

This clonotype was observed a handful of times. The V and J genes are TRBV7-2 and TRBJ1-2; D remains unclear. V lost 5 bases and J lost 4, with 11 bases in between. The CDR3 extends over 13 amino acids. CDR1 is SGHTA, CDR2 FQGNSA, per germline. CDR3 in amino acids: CASSLSLFYGYTF. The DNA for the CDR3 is TGTGCCAGCAGCCTCAGTTTATTCTATGGCTACACCTTC. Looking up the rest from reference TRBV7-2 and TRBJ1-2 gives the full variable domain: GAGVSQSPSNKVTEKGKDVELRCDPISGHTALYWYRQSLGQGLEFLIYFQGNSAPDKSGLPSDRFSAERTGGSVSTLTIQRTQQEDSAVYLCASSLSLFYGYTFGSGTRLTVV.

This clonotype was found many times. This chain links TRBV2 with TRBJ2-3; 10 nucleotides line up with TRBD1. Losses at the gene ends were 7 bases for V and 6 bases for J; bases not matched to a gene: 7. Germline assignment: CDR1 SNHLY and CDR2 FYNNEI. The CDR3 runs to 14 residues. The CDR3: CASTRQGASDTQYF. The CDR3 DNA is TGTGCCAGCACCCGACAGGGGGCTTCGGATACGCAGTATTTT.

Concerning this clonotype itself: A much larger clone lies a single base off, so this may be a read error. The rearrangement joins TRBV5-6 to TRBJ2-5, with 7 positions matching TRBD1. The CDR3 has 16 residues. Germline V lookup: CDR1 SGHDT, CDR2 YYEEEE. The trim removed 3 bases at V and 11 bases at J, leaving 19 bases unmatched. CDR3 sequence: CASSSTHRDRQNEQYF. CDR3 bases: TGTGCCAGCAGCTCAACCCATCGGGACAGACAGAATGAGCAGTACTTC.

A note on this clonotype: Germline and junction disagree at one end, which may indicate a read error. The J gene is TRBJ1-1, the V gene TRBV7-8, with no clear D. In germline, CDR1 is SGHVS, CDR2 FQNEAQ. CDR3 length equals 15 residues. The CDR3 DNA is TGTGCCAGCGGCTTAGGCCGGGGATATGGCACTGAAGCTTTCTTT. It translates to CASGLGRGYGTEAFF.

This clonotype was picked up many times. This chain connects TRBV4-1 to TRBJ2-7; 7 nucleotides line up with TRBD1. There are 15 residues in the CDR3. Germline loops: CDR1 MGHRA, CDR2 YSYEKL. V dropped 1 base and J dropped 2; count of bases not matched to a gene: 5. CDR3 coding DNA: TGCGCCAGCAGCCAAGTAATAACAGGGGCCTACGAGCAGTACTTC. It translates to CASSQVITGAYEQYF.

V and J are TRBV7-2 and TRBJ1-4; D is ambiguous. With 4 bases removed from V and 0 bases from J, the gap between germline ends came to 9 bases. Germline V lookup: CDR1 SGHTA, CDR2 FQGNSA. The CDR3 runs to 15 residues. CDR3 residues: CASSWIGSTNEKLFF. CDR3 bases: TGTGCCAGCAGCTGGATCGGATCAACTAATGAAAAACTGTTTTTT.

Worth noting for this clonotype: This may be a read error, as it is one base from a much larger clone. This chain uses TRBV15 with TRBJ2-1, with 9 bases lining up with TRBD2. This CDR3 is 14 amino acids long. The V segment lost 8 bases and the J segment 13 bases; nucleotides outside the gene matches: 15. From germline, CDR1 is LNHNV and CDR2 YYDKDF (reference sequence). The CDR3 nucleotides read TGTGCCACCGCGCCCGGGACTAGCTGGGAGACCCAGTTCTTC. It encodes CATAPGTSWETQFF.

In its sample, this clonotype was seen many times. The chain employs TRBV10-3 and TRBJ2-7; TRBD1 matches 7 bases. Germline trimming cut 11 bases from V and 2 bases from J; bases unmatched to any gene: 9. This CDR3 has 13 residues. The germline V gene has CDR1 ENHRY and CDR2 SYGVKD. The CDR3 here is CAVQQGTTYEQYF. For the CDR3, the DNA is TGTGCCGTCCAACAGGGGACAACCTACGAGCAGTACTTC.

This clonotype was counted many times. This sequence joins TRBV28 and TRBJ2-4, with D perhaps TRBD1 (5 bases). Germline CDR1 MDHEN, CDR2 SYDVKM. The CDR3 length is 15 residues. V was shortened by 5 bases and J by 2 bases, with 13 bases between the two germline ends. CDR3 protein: CASSRIRGTKNIQYF. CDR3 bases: TGTGCCAGCAGTCGGATTAGGGGAACCAAAAACATTCAGTACTTC. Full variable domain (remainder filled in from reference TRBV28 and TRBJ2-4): DVKVTQSSRYLVKRTGEKVFLECVQDMDHENMFWYRQDPGLGLRLIYFSYDVKMKEKGDIPEGYSVSREKKERFSLILESASTNQTSMYLCASSRIRGTKNIQYFGAGTRLSVL.

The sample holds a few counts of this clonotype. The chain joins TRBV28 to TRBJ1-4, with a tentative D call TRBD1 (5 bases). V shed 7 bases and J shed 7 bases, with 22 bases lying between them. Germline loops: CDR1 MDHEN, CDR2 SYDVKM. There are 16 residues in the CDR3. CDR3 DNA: TGTGCCAGCACCGACCCCCGGCAGGGAGGGAGTGAAAAACTGTTTTTT. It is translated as CASTDPRQGGSEKLFF.

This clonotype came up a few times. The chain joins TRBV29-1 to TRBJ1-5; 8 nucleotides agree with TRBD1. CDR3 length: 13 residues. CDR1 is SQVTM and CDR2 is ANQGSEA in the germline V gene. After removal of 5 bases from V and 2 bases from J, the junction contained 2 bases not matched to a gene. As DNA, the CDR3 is TGCAGCGTTTCGACAGGGGGCAATCAGCCCCAGCATTTT. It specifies CSVSTGGNQPQHF. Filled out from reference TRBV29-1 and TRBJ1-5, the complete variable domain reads SAVISQKPSRDICQRGTSLTIQCQVDSQVTMMFWYRQQPGQSLTLIATANQGSEATYESGFVIDKFPISRPNLTFSTLTVSNMSPEDSSIYLCSVSTGGNQPQHFGDGTRLSIL.

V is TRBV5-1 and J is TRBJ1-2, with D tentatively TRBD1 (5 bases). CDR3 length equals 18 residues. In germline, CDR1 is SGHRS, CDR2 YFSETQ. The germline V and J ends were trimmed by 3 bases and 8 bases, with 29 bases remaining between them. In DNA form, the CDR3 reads TGCGCCAGCAGCTCCGGGACTTCTCTTTTTAACTTCTATGTCGGCTACACCTTC. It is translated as CASSSGTSLFNFYVGYTF.